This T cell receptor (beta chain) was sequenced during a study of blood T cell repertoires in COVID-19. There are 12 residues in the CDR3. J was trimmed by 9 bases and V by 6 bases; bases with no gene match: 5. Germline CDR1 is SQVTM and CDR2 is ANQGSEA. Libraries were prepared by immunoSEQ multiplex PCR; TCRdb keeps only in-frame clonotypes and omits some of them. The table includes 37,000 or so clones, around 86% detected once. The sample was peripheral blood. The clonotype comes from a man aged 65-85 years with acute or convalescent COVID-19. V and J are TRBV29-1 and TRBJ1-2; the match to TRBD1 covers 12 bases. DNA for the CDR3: TGCAGCGTCGGGACAGGGGGCTCGAGCTACACCTTC. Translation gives CSVGTGGSSYTF.